These 27 T cell receptor beta chains came from one sample sequenced in a study of blood T cell repertoires in COVID-19. Repertoires were generated with immunoSEQ multiplex PCR, while TCRdb's copy carries only in-frame clones and drops some. This sample carries about 150,000 clones, around 87% of them seen once, and the ten largest clones take around 6.5%. The sample comprised peripheral blood. The source is a man older than 75 with acute or convalescent COVID-19.

The J gene is TRBJ2-3, the V gene TRBV2; no clear D. CDR1 and CDR2 (germline): SNHLY, FYNNEI. The CDR3 consists of 13 residues. V was clipped by 7 bases and J by 5 bases, with 13 bases between them. The CDR3 DNA follows: TGTGCCAGCACCTCGTCTATTATAGATACGCAGTATTTT. It encodes CASTSSIIDTQYF. Full variable domain (rest looked up from reference TRBV2 and TRBJ2-3): EPEVTQTPSHQVTQMGQEVILRCVPISNHLYFYWYRQILGQKVEFLVSFYNNEISEKSEIFDDQFSVERPDGSNFTLKIRSTKLEDSAMYFCASTSSIIDTQYFGPGTRLTVL.

The rearrangement uses TRBV24-1 and TRBJ2-5; 14 bases map to TRBD2. CDR3 length: 17 residues. Germline trimming cut 2 bases from V and 3 bases from J; bases unmatched to any gene: 4. Germline-derived CDR1 and CDR2 are KGHDR and SFDVKD. The CDR3 reads CATSDWGLAGVKETQYF. DNA of the CDR3: TGTGCCACCAGTGATTGGGGACTAGCGGGAGTGAAAGAGACCCAGTACTTC.

The rearrangement links TRBV4-2 to TRBJ2-7; maybe TRBD2 (6 bases). Trimming took 4 bases from V and 0 from J, leaving 10 bases between them. The CDR3 length is 14 residues. Germline CDR1 reads LGHNA; CDR2 reads YNFKEQ. The CDR3 DNA reads as TGTGCCAGCAGCCGGGACTGGGTCTCCTACGAGCAGTACTTC. Protein sequence: CASSRDWVSYEQYF.

The chain employs TRBV28 and TRBJ1-3; D perhaps matches TRBD1 (5 bases). Between the trimmed V and J ends, which lost 2 bases and 2 bases, there was a span of 10 bases. Germline-derived CDR1 and CDR2 are MDHEN and SYDVKM. This CDR3 is built from 15 residues. The CDR3 DNA follows: TGTGCCAGCAGTTTAATTATAGGGGCTGGAAACACCATATATTTT. Protein product: CASSLIIGAGNTIYF.

The chain employs TRBV18 and TRBJ2-5, with 10 bases fitting TRBD2. The CDR3 length is 19 residues. V was pared by 4 bases and J by 2 bases, with 16 bases of the junction left unmatched. Looked up from germline, CDR1 is KGHSH and CDR2 is LQKENI. The CDR3 sequence is CASSLSTGRLAGDQETQYF. DNA for the CDR3: TGTGCCAGCTCACTTTCGACAGGAAGGCTAGCGGGAGATCAAGAGACCCAGTACTTC.

This clone has a single count. CDR3 in DNA: TGTGCCAGCAGCTTAATGGACAGGACGAATGAAAAACTGTTTTTT. Protein product: CASSLMDRTNEKLFF. The chain has TRBV11-3 and TRBJ1-4; 7 bases map to TRBD1. This CDR3 contains 15 residues. V lost 2 bases, J lost 5 bases, and 5 bases stayed unmatched. Germline V gene data show CDR1 as SGHNT and CDR2 as YENEEA.

V usage is TRBV14 and J usage is TRBJ2-1; 13 bases agree with TRBD2. Per germline, CDR1 SGHDN and CDR2 FVKESK. The CDR3 covers 16 residues. V lost 3 bases, J lost 3 bases, and 2 bases stayed unmatched. CDR3 protein: CASSQTSGRIYNEQFF. In DNA, the CDR3 is TGTGCCAGCAGCCAGACTAGCGGGAGGATCTACAATGAGCAGTTCTTC.

This chain joins TRBV28 and TRBJ2-5, with TRBD2 matching over 10 bases. The CDR3 has 15 residues. Trimming removed 6 bases from V and 0 bases from J; junction bases left unmatched: 4. Germline V lookup: CDR1 MDHEN, CDR2 SYDVKM. Written as DNA, the CDR3 is TGTGCCAGCAGACTAGCGGGAACCTACCAAGAGACCCAGTACTTC. As protein: CASRLAGTYQETQYF.

The rearrangement links TRBV7-2 to TRBJ2-7; perhaps TRBD2 as D (6 bases). The CDR3 loop spans 18 amino acids. With 0 bases removed from V and 3 bases from J, the gap between germline ends came to 21 bases. Germline V lookup: CDR1 SGHTA, CDR2 FQGNSA. The CDR3 nucleotides are TGTGCCAGCAGCTTAGCGGGGCTCAGACTAGTCCCCGTCTACGAGCAGTACTTC. Protein sequence: CASSLAGLRLVPVYEQYF.

The CDR3 loop reads CASSEDSPGGAFF. CDR3 sequence (DNA): TGTGCCAGCAGTGAGGACAGTCCCGGTGGAGCTTTCTTT. V and J are TRBV2 and TRBJ1-1, with a possible D match to TRBD1 (6 bases). The CDR3 spans 13 residues. V lost 3 bases, J lost 10 bases, and 15 bases lay in between. CDR1 and CDR2 from the germline V gene are SNHLY and FYNNEI.

This clone has just one count. This rearrangement joins TRBV19 to TRBJ1-1; D call uncertain. Deletions cut 2 bases from V and 1 base from J, with 17 bases between. The CDR3 runs 17 residues. CDR1 is LNHDA and CDR2 is SQIVND in the germline V gene (reference sequence). CDR3 DNA: TGTGCCAGTAGTATAAGGTCGGGAGGCAGATCGAACACTGAAGCTTTCTTT. This sequence encodes CASSIRSGGRSNTEAFF.

The rearrangement links TRBV7-9 to TRBJ2-1; 7 nucleotides align to TRBD2. This CDR3 is 13 amino acids long. Germline V gene data show CDR1 as SEHNR and CDR2 as FQNEAQ (reference sequence). The chain's CDR3 is CGSGVSSYNEQFF. In DNA form, the CDR3 reads TGTGGGAGCGGGGTGAGCTCCTACAATGAGCAGTTCTTC.

This chain uses TRBV7-9 with TRBJ2-1; D not resolved. The CDR3 is made up of 13 amino acids. Germline V gene data show CDR1 as SEHNR and CDR2 as FQNEAQ (reference sequence). Trimming removed 1 base from V and 4 bases from J, with 5 bases in between. The CDR3 DNA follows: TGTGCCAGCAGCTTAGACAGATACAATGAGCAGTTCTTC. Amino acids: CASSLDRYNEQFF. The full variable domain, rest sourced from reference TRBV7-9 and TRBJ2-1, is DTGVSQNPRHKITKRGQNVTFRCDPISEHNRLYWYRQTLGQGPEFLTYFQNEAQLEKSRLLSDRFSAERPKGSFSTLEIQRTEQGDSAMYLCASSLDRYNEQFFGPGTRLTVL.

The chain uses TRBV3-1 (or the pseudogene TRBV3-2) and TRBJ2-1, with 14 bases identical to TRBD2. CDR1 and CDR2 from the germline V gene are LGHDT and YNNKEL (reference sequence). The CDR3 is 15 amino acids. V gave up 2 bases and J gave up 9 bases; unmatched junction bases: 3. This CDR3 is CASSQTGTSGSEQFF. The DNA of the CDR3 is TGTGCCAGCAGCCAAACCGGGACTAGCGGGAGTGAGCAGTTCTTC.

The CDR3 DNA follows: TGTGCCAGCAGCCAAGTAAGCGGGGGGAGCACAGATACGCAGTATTTT. It translates to CASSQVSGGSTDTQYF. This chain links TRBV4-2 with TRBJ2-3, with 9 bases aligning to TRBD2. Germline trimming cut 1 base from V and 0 bases from J; bases unmatched to any gene: 2. The CDR3 length is 16 residues. Germline CDR1 is LGHNA and CDR2 is YNFKEQ.

This clone was detected only once. The chain is built from TRBV4-1 and TRBJ1-5; D is uncertain. V dropped 3 bases and J dropped 0 bases, with 9 bases sitting between them. Germline CDR1 MGHRA, CDR2 YSYEKL. The CDR3 has 15 residues. The CDR3 is CASSHDTVSNQPQHF. CDR3 bases: TGCGCCAGCAGCCACGACACAGTTAGCAATCAGCCCCAGCATTTT.

The V call is TRBV5-1, the J call TRBJ1-4, with 9 positions matching TRBD1. V lost 0 bases, J lost 4 bases, and 1 base stayed unmatched. Per the germline V gene, CDR1 is SGHRS and CDR2 is YFSETQ. The CDR3 extends over 15 amino acids. CDR3 protein: CASSLGTGVNEKLFF. As DNA, the CDR3 is TGCGCCAGCAGCTTGGGGACAGGGGTTAATGAAAAACTGTTTTTT.

This clone occurred once. The chain carries TRBV10-2 and TRBJ2-7; perhaps TRBD2 as D (6 bases). V lost 6 bases, J lost 7 bases, and 13 bases lay in between. This CDR3 region has 12 residues. Germline CDR1 WSHSY, CDR2 SAAADI. The CDR3 bases are TGCGCCAGCAGGGAGGGCGCGGGGGAGCAGTACTTC. Its translation: CASREGAGEQYF.

The chain is built from TRBV5-4 and TRBJ2-1, with 11 bases that match TRBD2. Germline values: CDR1 SGHNT, CDR2 YYREEE (reference sequence). V shed 2 bases and J 2 bases; nucleotides not matched to a gene: 9. The CDR3 has 18 residues. This chain's CDR3 is CASSFGLAGQLTYNEQFF. CDR3 nucleotide sequence: TGTGCCAGCAGCTTCGGACTAGCGGGCCAGCTGACCTACAATGAGCAGTTCTTC.

The CDR3 sequence is CASSPTGGMAEAFF. The DNA of the CDR3 is TGTGCCAGCAGCCCAACAGGGGGCATGGCTGAAGCTTTCTTT. The rearrangement links TRBV4-2 to TRBJ1-1; TRBD1 matches at 9 bases. Trimming cost V 4 bases and J 6 bases; bases outside gene matches: 6. CDR1 and CDR2 (germline): LGHNA, YNFKEQ. There are 14 residues in the CDR3.

The gene calls are TRBV5-1 and TRBJ1-4; 9 nucleotides agree with TRBD1. This CDR3 region has 15 residues. The V gene's germline CDR1 is SGHRS and CDR2 YFSETQ. The ends lost 4 bases at V and 7 bases at J; junction bases unmatched: 8. CDR3 DNA: TGCGCCAGCAGCATCCCGGGACAGGGTCGTGAAAAACTGTTTTTT. Amino acid sequence: CASSIPGQGREKLFF.

The chain uses TRBV19 and TRBJ2-2; TRBD1 aligns across 8 bases. The V segment lost 8 bases and the J segment 7 bases; nucleotides outside the gene matches: 15. Germline CDR1 is LNHDA and CDR2 is SQIVND (reference sequence). This CDR3 has 16 amino acids. The CDR3 region has the DNA TGTGCCAGTTCTAACATGGGACAGGAGCGTAGCGGGGAGCTGTTTTTT. Its protein product is CASSNMGQERSGELFF. The full variable domain, completed using reference TRBV19 and TRBJ2-2, is DGGITQSPKYLFRKEGQNVTLSCEQNLNHDAMYWYRQDPGQGLRLIYYSQIVNDFQKGDIAEGYSVSREKKESFPLTVTSAQKNPTAFYLCASSNMGQERSGELFFGEGSRLTVL.

This chain joins TRBV3-1 (or the pseudogene TRBV3-2) and TRBJ2-2; 7 bases match TRBD2. V dropped 2 bases and J dropped 1; count of bases not matched to a gene: 4. CDR1 and CDR2 (germline): LGHDT, YNNKEL (reference sequence). This CDR3 comprises 16 residues. The CDR3 DNA is TGTGCCAGCAGCCAATGGTCGGGGGGGAACACCGGGGAGCTGTTTTTT. Protein product: CASSQWSGGNTGELFF.

V is TRBV3-1 (or the pseudogene TRBV3-2) and J is TRBJ1-2; D might be TRBD1 (5 bases). The CDR3 extends over 12 amino acids. CDR1 and CDR2 from the germline V gene are LGHDT and YNNKEL (reference sequence). V was shortened by 0 bases and J by 7 bases, with 6 bases between the two germline ends. The CDR3 reads CASSQEGVGYTF. As DNA, the CDR3 is TGTGCCAGCAGCCAAGAAGGGGTTGGCTACACCTTC.

This clone was recorded a few times. This chain connects TRBV7-9 to TRBJ1-4; D possibly corresponds to TRBD1 (5 bases). Looked up from germline, CDR1 is SEHNR and CDR2 is FQNEAQ (reference sequence). This CDR3 comprises 15 residues. V gave up 2 bases and J gave up 4 bases, with 11 bases separating them. The CDR3 region is CASSLWGSNNEKLFF. The CDR3, as DNA: TGTGCCAGCAGCTTATGGGGCTCGAATAATGAAAAACTGTTTTTT.

The chain combines TRBV28 with TRBJ2-3; 9 nucleotides match TRBD2. V shed 6 bases and J 4 bases; nucleotides not matched to a gene: 14. Germline V gene lookup returns CDR1 MDHEN and CDR2 SYDVKM. The CDR3 spans 17 residues. This CDR3 is CASRPPPGLAAADTQYF. The CDR3 coding sequence is TGTGCCAGCAGACCGCCGCCGGGACTAGCCGCCGCAGATACGCAGTATTTT.

The chain carries TRBV3-1 (or the pseudogene TRBV3-2) and TRBJ1-2; D is unresolved. Trimming took off 3 bases at V and 4 bases at J, with 15 bases between the two ends. The CDR3 runs to 15 residues. In germline, CDR1 is LGHDT, CDR2 YNNKEL (reference sequence). The CDR3 is CASSHLGRESYGYTF. In DNA, the CDR3 is TGTGCCAGCAGCCATCTCGGACGGGAGAGCTATGGCTACACCTTC.